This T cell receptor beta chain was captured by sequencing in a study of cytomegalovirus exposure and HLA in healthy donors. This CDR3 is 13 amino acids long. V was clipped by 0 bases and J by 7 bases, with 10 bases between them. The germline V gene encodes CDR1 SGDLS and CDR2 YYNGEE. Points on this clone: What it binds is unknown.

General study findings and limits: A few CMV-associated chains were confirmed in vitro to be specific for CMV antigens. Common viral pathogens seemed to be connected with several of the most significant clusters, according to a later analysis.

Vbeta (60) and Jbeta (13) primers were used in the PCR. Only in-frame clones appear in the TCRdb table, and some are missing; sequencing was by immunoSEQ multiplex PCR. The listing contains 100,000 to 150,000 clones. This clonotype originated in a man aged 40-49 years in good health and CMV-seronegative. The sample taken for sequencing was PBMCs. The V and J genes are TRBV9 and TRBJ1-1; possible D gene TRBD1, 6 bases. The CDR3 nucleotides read TGTGCCAGCAGCGTAGGACAGGAGCGTGAAGCTTTCTTT. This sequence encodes CASSVGQEREAFF.